The TCR beta chain described here comes from a study of blood T cell repertoires in COVID-19. The protocol was immunoSEQ multiplex PCR, while the TCRdb copy is restricted to in-frame clones and leaves out a portion. The sample holds around 91,000 clones, 79% seen once. The CDR3 is 15 residues long. The germline gives CDR1 MGHRA, CDR2 YSYEKL. V dropped 6 bases and J dropped 2 bases, with 15 bases sitting between them. Sequencing was carried out using peripheral blood. The clonotype was recovered from a woman of 80 years or more with active or convalescent COVID-19. This chain joins TRBV4-1 and TRBJ2-3, with D possibly matching TRBD2 (5 bases). This CDR3 is CASSLQEGVTDTQYF. Here the CDR3 DNA reads TGCGCCAGCAGTCTTCAAGAGGGAGTCACAGATACGCAGTATTTT.